These 22 T cell receptor beta chains came from one sample sequenced in a study of Graves' ophthalmopathy and Graves' hyperthyroidism. Amplified material comprised TCR beta CDR3 regions derived from RNA transcripts. In the first round, RT-PCR was carried out with HTBI primers, and a multiplex PCR formed the second round. TCRdb re-analysed the multiplex PCR reads in MiXCR, keeping a single row per CDR3 protein. The data contain approximately 160,000 distinct CDR3 sequences, 37% of them singletons. Sequencing was carried out using peripheral blood. The receptors here all came from a middle-aged woman with Graves' ophthalmopathy.

Many counts were recorded for this clonotype. The rearrangement joins TRBV6-2 or TRBV6-3 to TRBJ2-7, with 10 bases matching TRBD2. Germline CDR1 and CDR2: MNHEY and SVGEGT. With V trimmed by 7 bases and J by 5 bases, 8 bases remained unmatched. CDR3 length equals 14 residues. The CDR3 reads CASNLLAGRDEQYF. The DNA of the CDR3 is TGTGCCAGCAACCTACTAGCGGGAAGGGACGAGCAGTACTTC.

The genes are TRBV7-2 and TRBJ1-2; unclear D gene. Germline lookup yields CDR1 SGHTA and CDR2 FQGNSA. CDR3 size: 13 residues. Trimming left V 7 bases short and J 4 bases short, with 13 bases between. CDR3 in amino acids: CASKHSGFYGYTF. The CDR3 DNA is TGTGCCAGCAAACATAGTGGGTTCTATGGCTACACCTTC.

There are many counts of this clonotype. The chain is built from TRBV28 and TRBJ2-7; D is perhaps TRBD2 (6 bases). The CDR3 totals 14 residues. Deletions cut 3 bases from V and 4 bases from J, with 13 bases between. Germline V gives CDR1 MDHEN, CDR2 SYDVKM. The CDR3 DNA is TGTGCCAGCAGTTTTCTGGGGGGTCGTTACGAGCAGTACTTC. Its protein is CASSFLGGRYEQYF.

This sequence joins TRBV7-2 and TRBJ2-7, with 9 bases identical to TRBD2. The CDR3 runs to 16 residues. The J segment lost 2 bases and the V segment lost 3 bases, leaving 8 bases of the junction unmatched. Germline V gives CDR1 SGHTA, CDR2 FQGNSA. CDR3 in amino acids: CASSLAASGIAYEQYF. The DNA for the CDR3 is TGTGCCAGCAGCTTGGCGGCTAGCGGGATTGCCTACGAGCAGTACTTC.

This sequence joins TRBV20-1 and TRBJ2-7; D may be TRBD2 (6 bases). Trimming took 1 base from V and 1 from J, leaving 14 bases between them. The CDR3 runs to 15 residues. Germline CDR1 DFQATT, CDR2 SNEGSKA (reference sequence). The CDR3: CSARGGESFSYEQYF. In DNA, the CDR3 is TGCAGTGCTAGAGGCGGGGAATCATTTTCCTACGAGCAGTACTTC.

The chain recombines TRBV12-3 or TRBV12-4 with TRBJ2-7; 13 nucleotides line up with TRBD2. This CDR3 spans 18 amino acids. J was trimmed by 2 bases and V by 2 bases; bases with no gene match: 9. The CDR3 coding sequence is TGTGCCAGCAGTTTACATCGACTAGCGGGAGGAAGGGCCTACGAGCAGTACTTC. As protein: CASSLHRLAGGRAYEQYF.

The chain is built from TRBV19 and TRBJ1-3, with 10 bases that match TRBD1. With 4 bases clipped from V and 4 bases from J, the junction kept 4 bases outside the gene matches. Germline V CDR1 and CDR2: LNHDA, SQIVND (reference sequence). The CDR3 extends over 15 amino acids. CDR3 bases: TGTGCCAGTAGTACCGGGACAGGGGTAGGAAACACCATATATTTT. Translating gives CASSTGTGVGNTIYF.

The chain joins TRBV6-1 to TRBJ2-5; D may be TRBD2 (5 bases). Trimming left V 4 bases short and J 0 bases short, with 12 bases between. CDR1 and CDR2 from the germline V gene are MNHNS and SASEGT. This CDR3 is built from 15 residues. The CDR3 DNA sequence: TGTGCCAGCAGTGTTGGGAGAGGGTACCAAGAGACCCAGTACTTC. It encodes CASSVGRGYQETQYF.

This clonotype came up many times. V is TRBV28 and J is TRBJ1-2; D call uncertain. This CDR3 region has 15 residues. CDR1 and CDR2 (germline): MDHEN, SYDVKM. V was pared by 2 bases and J by 8 bases, with 18 bases between. The CDR3 reads CASSLPAGGIKGYTF. In DNA form, the CDR3 reads TGTGCCAGCAGTTTACCGGCAGGCGGAATCAAGGGCTACACCTTC.

This clonotype was detected many times. This rearrangement joins TRBV11-3 to TRBJ1-5; D is unresolved. In germline, CDR1 is SGHNT, CDR2 YENEEA. The CDR3 spans 13 residues. V lost 0 bases, J lost 7 bases, and 7 bases lay in between. CDR3: CASSLEFRQPQHF. The DNA of the CDR3 is TGTGCCAGCAGCTTAGAGTTCAGACAGCCCCAGCATTTT.

This clonotype has ten or more counts. The chain couples TRBV11-3 to TRBJ1-1; tentative D call: TRBD1 (5 bases). The CDR3 consists of 12 residues. V was shortened by 3 bases and J by 5 bases, with 7 bases between the two germline ends. CDR1 is SGHNT, CDR2 YENEEA, per germline. This CDR3 is CASSLGETEAFF. The CDR3 coding sequence is TGTGCCAGCAGCTTGGGGGAAACTGAAGCTTTCTTT.

This clonotype was recorded only once. The chain joins TRBV11-2 to TRBJ2-5; D not certain. The CDR3 has 13 residues. Trimming cost V 1 base and J 5 bases, with 8 bases left between them. Germline values: CDR1 SGHAT, CDR2 FQNNGV. CDR3 sequence reads: CASSLGSAETQYF. The DNA for the CDR3 is TGTGCCAGCAGCTTAGGGTCCGCGGAGACCCAGTACTTC.

This clonotype came up many times. V and J are TRBV20-1 and TRBJ2-4; 14 bases align to TRBD2. Germline V gives CDR1 DFQATT, CDR2 SNEGSKA (reference sequence). V lost 7 bases, J lost 7 bases, and 12 bases stayed unmatched. The CDR3 length is 16 residues. The CDR3 reads CSVPTSGRGFGNIQYF. The CDR3 coding sequence is TGCAGTGTGCCGACTAGCGGGAGGGGTTTCGGGAACATTCAGTACTTC.

The rearrangement uses TRBV20-1 and TRBJ2-7; maybe TRBD1 (5 bases). The CDR3 runs 14 residues. Germline assignment: CDR1 DFQATT and CDR2 SNEGSKA (reference sequence). Trimming shortened V by 0 bases and J by 4 bases, and 13 bases separated the two germline ends. The CDR3 nucleotides are TGCAGTGCTAGAGATGGGGCTAGTTGGTACGAGCAGTACTTC. This sequence encodes CSARDGASWYEQYF.

This clonotype has a count of ten or more. The chain uses TRBV7-9 and TRBJ2-7; D possibly uses TRBD1 or TRBD2 (5 bases each). The CDR3 loop spans 11 amino acids. The V and J ends lost 6 bases and 6 bases respectively, with 9 bases between them. Germline CDR1 is SEHNR and CDR2 is FQNEAQ (reference sequence). The CDR3 bases are TGTGCCAGCAGGGCAGGGAGCGAGCAGTACTTC. Translated, it gives CASRAGSEQYF.

The CDR3 DNA follows: TGCAGCACTCTGGGGGAGGGAGTCATCCACGAGCAGTACTTC. This gives the protein CSTLGEGVIHEQYF. The V and J genes are TRBV29-1 and TRBJ2-7, with 7 bases fitting TRBD2. Germline CDR1 and CDR2: SQVTM and ANQGSEA. This CDR3 is built from 14 residues. V shed 8 bases, J shed 5 bases, and the junction held 15 bases outside the gene matches.

The rearrangement links TRBV30 to TRBJ2-7, with D possibly TRBD1 on 6 matching bases. Germline V gives CDR1 GTSNPN, CDR2 SVGIG (reference sequence). This CDR3 has 13 amino acids. V dropped 3 bases and J dropped 1 base, with 10 bases sitting between them. The CDR3 spells CAWSRGSSYEQYF. The DNA for the CDR3 is TGTGCCTGGAGCAGGGGCAGTTCCTACGAGCAGTACTTC.

The CDR3: CAISDSFRGGLEAFF. Here the CDR3 DNA reads TGTGCCATCAGTGATTCGTTTCGGGGGGGCCTTGAAGCTTTCTTT. The chain combines TRBV10-3 with TRBJ1-1; a weak D match, TRBD1 (6 bases). The germline gives CDR1 ENHRY, CDR2 SYGVKD. This CDR3 is 15 amino acids long. Trimming took off 3 bases at V and 7 bases at J, with 18 bases between the two ends.

This clonotype has only a few counts. This rearrangement joins TRBV7-8 to TRBJ2-5, with D tentatively TRBD2 (6 bases). The CDR3 loop spans 15 amino acids. Germline values: CDR1 SGHVS, CDR2 FQNEAQ. Trimming left V 5 bases short and J 5 bases short, with 18 bases between. CDR3 DNA: TGTGCCAGCAGCCACACGAGACTAGGTCGGGAGACCCAGTACTTC. Its protein is CASSHTRLGRETQYF.

This clonotype has at least ten counts. The missing conserved phenylalanine or tryptophan at the end of this CDR3 makes a read error likely. The CDR3 sequence is CASSSGRTLGYGYTL. CDR3 DNA sequence: TGTGCCAGCAGTTCTGGACGGACGCTTGGCTATGGCTACACCCTC. The V and J genes are TRBV28 and TRBJ1-2; D call uncertain. The CDR3 runs to 15 residues. Germline CDR1 MDHEN, CDR2 SYDVKM. Trimming left V 4 bases short and J 4 bases short, with 16 bases between.

This clonotype was observed at least ten times. The chain joins TRBV3-1 to TRBJ2-2; D is ambiguous. CDR3 length: 16 amino acids. The germline V and J ends were trimmed by 6 bases and 1 base, with 15 bases remaining between them. Germline V gene sequence: CDR1 LGHDT, CDR2 YNNKEL (reference sequence). CDR3: CASRFQIALNTGELFF. The CDR3 coding sequence is TGTGCCAGCAGGTTTCAAATCGCGCTGAACACCGGGGAGCTGTTTTTT.

The rearrangement joins TRBV6-5 to TRBJ1-1; D unclear. From germline, CDR1 is MNHEY and CDR2 SVGAGI. This CDR3 is 14 amino acids long. V dropped 4 bases and J dropped 0 bases, with 9 bases sitting between them. CDR3 DNA: TGTGCCAGCAGTTTCGCCCGGGTGAACACTGAAGCTTTCTTT. Translation: CASSFARVNTEAFF.